This T cell receptor (beta chain) emerged from a study of sequential checkpoint blockade in melanoma. Whole-study context: Randomization was 1:1 between first-line nivolumab→ipilimumab and ipilimumab→nivolumab.

This clone turned up a few times. Treatment: randomized to nivolumab then ipilimumab (arm A) or the reverse (arm B). DNA-damaging chemotherapy had not been given to any patient beforehand. The repertoire was sequenced with immunoSEQ multiplex PCR; TCRdb's copy has only in-frame clones and lacks some. There are about 18,000 clones in the sample; roughly 69% occur only once, and approximately 20% lies in the top ten. V shed 7 bases and J 2 bases; nucleotides not matched to a gene: 10. The CDR3 is 15 residues long. Germline CDR1 is SGDLS and CDR2 is YYNGEE. The clonotype comes from a human donor with melanoma. The chain has TRBV9 and TRBJ2-7, with 9 positions matching TRBD1. The material sequenced was CD8+ T cells sorted from blood (inferred from file names), taken from a patient given nivolumab and ipilimumab in sequence. CDR3: CASSPAQGAPYEQYF. The CDR3 DNA reads TGTGCCAGCTCACCCGCACAGGGGGCCCCCTACGAGCAGTACTTC. The full variable domain, in which reference TRBV9 and TRBJ2-7 provide the parts outside the CDR3, is DSGVTQTPKHLITATGQRVTLRCSPRSGDLSVYWYQQSLDQGLQFLIQYYNGEERAKGNILERFSAQQFPDLHSELNLSSLELGDSALYFCASSPAQGAPYEQYFGPGTRLTVT.